This T cell receptor beta chain came from a study of tumor-infiltrating lymphocytes in primary liver carcinoma. The overall study: The yield of productive TCRbeta reads per sample was roughly 3.65 to 7.5 million and was similar across tissue types. Study results and caveats: In tumor-adjacent and tumor-blood pairs, overlap was lower than in tumor region pairs.

Germline-derived CDR1 and CDR2 are SGHAT and FQNNGV. The CDR3 loop spans 15 amino acids. The junction had 6 bases not matched to a gene; V was cut back by 1 base and J by 6 bases. Starting material of 450 to 500 ng total RNA yielded TCR beta cDNA via a constant-region primer. Sequencing libraries for TCR beta derived from three nested multiplex PCR rounds that used slightly modified ARM-PCR. The first two PCR rounds, roughly 9 cycles each, used TRBV1-TRBV30 forward primers and a C-beta reverse primer. TCRdb re-called the multiplex PCR reads through MiXCR, storing one row per CDR3 protein. Among over 95,000 distinct CDR3 sequences, around 63% were seen once, and the ten largest hold around 9.5%. DNA and RNA were both co-extracted from 20-30 mg of bulk tissue that had not been sorted. Samples were taken from five separate regions (per tumor). Tumor samples were assessed, and every one had over 85% viable tumor cells.

Details on this clonotype: Its cognate antigen is unknown.

This TCR derives from an older woman with primary liver carcinoma and hepatitis B virus infection. The specimen was liver tumor tissue from sampling region 5. Subset denoted: tumor region T5, tumor centre. The chain combines TRBV11-2 with TRBJ2-1, with 7 bases lining up with TRBD1. The CDR3 region is CASSLGKGAGNEQFF. In DNA, the CDR3 is TGTGCCAGCAGCTTAGGGAAGGGGGCTGGCAATGAGCAGTTCTTC.